The source of this T cell receptor (beta chain) is a study of type 1 and type 2 diabetes patients. Germline loops: CDR1 LNHDA, CDR2 SQIVND (reference sequence). The CDR3 consists of 14 residues. The V end lost 5 bases, the J end lost 7 bases, and 17 bases lay between the germline ends. PCR was run on genomic DNA. Multiplex PCR with 30 forward and 13 reverse primers amplified the TCR beta CDR3. TCRdb re-derived calls from the multiplex PCR reads in MiXCR, one entry per CDR3 protein. In the table there are fewer than 300,000 distinct CDR3 sequences, around 50% of which are singletons. The TCR originated in a man aged 18 to 29 with type 2 diabetes. The gene calls are TRBV19 and TRBJ1-1, with D tentatively TRBD1 (5 bases). The sequenced sample consisted of peripheral blood mononuclear cells (PBMCs). DNA for the CDR3: TGTGCCAGTAGTGGAAGGGACCGTGACGATGAAGCTTTCTTT. Translation: CASSGRDRDDEAFF. Variable domain in full (rest from reference TRBV19 and TRBJ1-1): DGGITQSPKYLFRKEGQNVTLSCEQNLNHDAMYWYRQDPGQGLRLIYYSQIVNDFQKGDIAEGYSVSREKKESFPLTVTSAQKNPTAFYLCASSGRDRDDEAFFGQGTRLTVV.